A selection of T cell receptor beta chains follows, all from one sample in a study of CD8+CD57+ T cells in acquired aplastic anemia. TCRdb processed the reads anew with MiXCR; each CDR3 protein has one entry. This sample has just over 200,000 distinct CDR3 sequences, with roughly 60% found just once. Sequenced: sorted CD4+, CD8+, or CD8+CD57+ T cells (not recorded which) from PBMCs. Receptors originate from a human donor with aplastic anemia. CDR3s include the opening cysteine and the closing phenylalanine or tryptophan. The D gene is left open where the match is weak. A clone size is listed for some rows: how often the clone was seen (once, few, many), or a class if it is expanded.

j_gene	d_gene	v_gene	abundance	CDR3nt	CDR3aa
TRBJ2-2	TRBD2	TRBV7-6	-	TGTGCCAGCAGCTTATTCCAGCGGGGGAACACCGGGGAGCTGTTTTTT	CASSLFQRGNTGELFF
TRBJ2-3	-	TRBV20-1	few	TGCAGTGCTAGAGCCTTCGGGAGTAAGGCAGATACGCAGTATTTT	CSARAFGSKADTQYF
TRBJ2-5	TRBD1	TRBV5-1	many	TGCGCCAGCAGCTTGGATGGTCCTCGTCTGAGGCAGGGGGTTAGTGAGACCCAGTACTTC	CASSLDGPRLRQGVSETQYF
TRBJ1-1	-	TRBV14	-	TGTGCCAGCAGCCCTTGGCTGAACACTGAAGCTTTCTTT	CASSPWLNTEAFF
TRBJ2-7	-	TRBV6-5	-	TGTGCCAGCAGTTACGGTGGGGTCTCCTACGAGCAGTACTTC	CASSYGGVSYEQYF
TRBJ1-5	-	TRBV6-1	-	TGTGCCAGCAGTACTAGCGGTCGATGGGAGACCCAGCATTTT	CASSTSGRWETQHF
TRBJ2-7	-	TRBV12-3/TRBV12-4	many	TGTGCCAGCAGTTTCGGCAGCTCCTACGAGCAGTACTTC	CASSFGSSYEQYF
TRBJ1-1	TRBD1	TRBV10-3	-	TGTGCCATCAGGGGACAGGAGGGAAACACTGAAGCTTTCTTT	CAIRGQEGNTEAFF
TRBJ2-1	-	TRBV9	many	TGTGCCAGCAGCGTATTAGGGGATCGGCATGAGCAGTTCTTC	CASSVLGDRHEQFF
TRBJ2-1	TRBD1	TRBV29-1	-	TGCAGCGTCGTGGGACAGGGTGGCTCCTACAATGAGCAGTTCTTC	CSVVGQGGSYNEQFF
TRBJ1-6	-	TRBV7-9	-	TGTGCCAGCAGCCCTGGTTCCAGTTATTATAATTCACCCCTCCACTTT	CASSPGSSYYNSPLHF
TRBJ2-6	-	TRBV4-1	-	TGCGCCAGCAGCCACCAAGTGGGGCTTGGGGCCAACGTCCTGACTTTC	CASSHQVGLGANVLTF
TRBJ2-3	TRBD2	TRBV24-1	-	TGTGCCACCAGTGATTCGCGGGGGGCCTACACAGATACGCAGTATTTT	CATSDSRGAYTDTQYF
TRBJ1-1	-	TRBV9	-	TGTGCCAGCAGCGTAGATGGCAGGGGGAACACTGAAGCTTTCTTT	CASSVDGRGNTEAFF
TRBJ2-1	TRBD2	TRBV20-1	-	TGCAGTGCTAGAGCGGTCGGGCGGGGGGATAGTGAGCAGTTCTTC	CSARAVGRGDSEQFF
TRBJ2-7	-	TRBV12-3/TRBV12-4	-	TGTGCCAGCAGTTTAGGGGGGAGCCGACACGAGCAGTACTTC	CASSLGGSRHEQYF
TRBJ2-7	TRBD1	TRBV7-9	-	TGTGCCCTAGACAGGGGGCTTGCCTACGAGCAGTACTTC	CALDRGLAYEQYF
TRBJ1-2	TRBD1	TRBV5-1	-	TGCGCCAGCAGCCCCGGACAGGGTGGCTATGGCTACACCTTC	CASSPGQGGYGYTF
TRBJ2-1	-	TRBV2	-	TGTGCCAGCAGTACCGGGACACCTCACAATGAGCAGTTCTTC	CASSTGTPHNEQFF
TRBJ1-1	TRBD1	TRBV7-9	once	TGTGCCAGCAGCCCGCGGACAGGCGAGAGCACTGAAGCTTTCTTT	CASSPRTGESTEAFF
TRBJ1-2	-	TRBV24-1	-	TGTGCCACCAGTGGACAGGAGGGGGCTAACTATGGCTACACCTTC	CATSGQEGANYGYTF
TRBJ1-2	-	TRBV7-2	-	TGTGCCAGCAGCTTGGTAGGGTTCGATGGCTACACCTTC	CASSLVGFDGYTF